Included here is one T cell receptor (beta chain) sequence, with context. As yet, its antigen is unknown. This sample was included in a study of shared clonotypes between healthy human individuals. Study-wide background: CD4 naive and memory got three plates each, CD8 naive two, CD8 memory one. Study-level results: Donor clonotype sharing was expected to depend on sequencing depth.

Each of the donors was a healthy adult who was HIV-negative and had not had a recent acute infection or vaccination. Germline CDR1 SGHVS, CDR2 FQNEAQ. The ends were cut back, 2 bases at V and 4 bases at J, with 15 bases in the middle. This CDR3 region has 15 residues. Repertoires were generated with immunoSEQ multiplex PCR, while TCRdb's copy carries only in-frame clones and drops some. The table shows approximately 2,300,000 clones, with roughly 92% occurring only once. Sequencing input: naive CD4+ T cells from PBMCs. The sample's subset: CD45RA+ positively selected. This clonotype originated in a man aged 18 to 29 in good health. Some clones in this sample may be carry-over from other donors' samples. The rearrangement uses TRBV7-8 and TRBJ2-7, with D tentatively TRBD2 (6 bases). Here the CDR3 reads CASSLSGTSLYEQYF. The CDR3 DNA sequence: TGTGCCAGCAGCTTATCGGGGACTTCATTATACGAGCAGTACTTC.